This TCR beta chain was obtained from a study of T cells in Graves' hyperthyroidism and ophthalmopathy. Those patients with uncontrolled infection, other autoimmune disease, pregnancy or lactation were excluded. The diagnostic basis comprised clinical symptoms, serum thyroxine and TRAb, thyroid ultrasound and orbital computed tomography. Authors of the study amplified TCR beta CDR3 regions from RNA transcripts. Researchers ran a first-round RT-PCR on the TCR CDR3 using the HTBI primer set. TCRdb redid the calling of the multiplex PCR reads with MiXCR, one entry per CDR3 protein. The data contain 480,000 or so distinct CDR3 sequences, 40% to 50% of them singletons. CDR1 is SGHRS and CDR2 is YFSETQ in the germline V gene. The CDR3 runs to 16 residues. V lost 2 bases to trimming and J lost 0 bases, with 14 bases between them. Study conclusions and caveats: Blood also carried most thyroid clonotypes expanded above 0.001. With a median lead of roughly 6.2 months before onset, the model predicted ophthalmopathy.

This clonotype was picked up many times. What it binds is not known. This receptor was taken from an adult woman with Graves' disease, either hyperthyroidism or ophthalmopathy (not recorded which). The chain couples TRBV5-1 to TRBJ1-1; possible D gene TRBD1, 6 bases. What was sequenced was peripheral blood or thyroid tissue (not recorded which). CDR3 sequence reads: CASSFGMDSLNTEAFF. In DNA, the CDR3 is TGCGCCAGCAGCTTTGGGATGGACAGCTTGAACACTGAAGCTTTCTTT.